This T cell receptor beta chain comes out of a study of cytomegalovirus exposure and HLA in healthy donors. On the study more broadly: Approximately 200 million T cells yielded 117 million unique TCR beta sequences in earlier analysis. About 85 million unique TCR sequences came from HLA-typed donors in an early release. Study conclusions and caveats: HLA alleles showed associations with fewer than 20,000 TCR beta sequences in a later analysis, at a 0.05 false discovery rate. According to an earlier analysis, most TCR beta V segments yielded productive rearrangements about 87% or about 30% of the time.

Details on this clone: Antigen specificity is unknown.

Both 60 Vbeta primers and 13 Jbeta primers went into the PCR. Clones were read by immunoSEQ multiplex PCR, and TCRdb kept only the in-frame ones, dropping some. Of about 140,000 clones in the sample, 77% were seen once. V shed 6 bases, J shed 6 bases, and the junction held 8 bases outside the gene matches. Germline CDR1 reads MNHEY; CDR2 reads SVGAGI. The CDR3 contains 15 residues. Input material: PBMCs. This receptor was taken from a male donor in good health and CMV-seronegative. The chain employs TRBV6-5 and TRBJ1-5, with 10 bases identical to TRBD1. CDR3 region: CASSSDRGRTQPQHF. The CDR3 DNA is TGTGCCAGCAGCTCCGACAGGGGGCGTACTCAGCCCCAGCATTTT.